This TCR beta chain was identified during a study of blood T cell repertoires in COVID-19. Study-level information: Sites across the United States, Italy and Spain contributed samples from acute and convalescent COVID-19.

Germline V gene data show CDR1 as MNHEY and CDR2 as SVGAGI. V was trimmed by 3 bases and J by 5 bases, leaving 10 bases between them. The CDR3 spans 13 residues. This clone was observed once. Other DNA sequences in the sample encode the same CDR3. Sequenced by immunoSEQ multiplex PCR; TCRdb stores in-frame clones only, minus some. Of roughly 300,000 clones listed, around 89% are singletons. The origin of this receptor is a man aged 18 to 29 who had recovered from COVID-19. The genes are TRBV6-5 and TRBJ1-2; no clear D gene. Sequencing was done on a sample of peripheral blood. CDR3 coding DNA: TGTGCCAGCAGTTATAGTGCGGCGTATGGCTACACCTTC. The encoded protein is CASSYSAAYGYTF.